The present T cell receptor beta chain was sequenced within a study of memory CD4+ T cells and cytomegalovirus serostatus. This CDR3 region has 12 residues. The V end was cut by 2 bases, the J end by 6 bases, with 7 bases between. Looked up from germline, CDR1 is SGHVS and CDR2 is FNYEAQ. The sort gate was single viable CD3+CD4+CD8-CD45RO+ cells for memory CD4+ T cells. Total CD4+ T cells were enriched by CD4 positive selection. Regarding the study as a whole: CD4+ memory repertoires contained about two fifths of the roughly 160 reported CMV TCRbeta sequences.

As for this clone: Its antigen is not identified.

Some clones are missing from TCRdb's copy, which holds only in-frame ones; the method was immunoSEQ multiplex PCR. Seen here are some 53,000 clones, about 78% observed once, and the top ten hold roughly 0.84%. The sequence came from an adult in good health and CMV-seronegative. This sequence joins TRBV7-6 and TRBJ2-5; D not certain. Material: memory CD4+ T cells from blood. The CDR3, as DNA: TGTGCCAGCAGCTTAATACAGCAGACCCAGTACTTC. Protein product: CASSLIQQTQYF.